Sequencing of this T cell receptor beta chain was carried out in a study of blood T cell repertoires in COVID-19. Some clones are missing from TCRdb's copy, which holds only in-frame ones; the method was immunoSEQ multiplex PCR. Found here are about 42,000 clones, approximately 88% of them singletons; the top ten hold 3% to 4.5%. V was trimmed by 4 bases and J by 2 bases, leaving 12 bases between them. CDR1 and CDR2 from the germline V gene are SGHVS and FNYEAQ. The length of the CDR3 is 14 residues. The sample was peripheral blood. The chain joins TRBV7-6 to TRBJ2-7; tentative D call: TRBD1 (7 bases). This sequence originates from a human donor in a cohort sampled during active COVID-19. CDR3 residues: CASSSRGTAYEQYF. CDR3 DNA sequence: TGTGCCAGCAGCTCCAGGGGGACTGCCTACGAGCAGTACTTC.